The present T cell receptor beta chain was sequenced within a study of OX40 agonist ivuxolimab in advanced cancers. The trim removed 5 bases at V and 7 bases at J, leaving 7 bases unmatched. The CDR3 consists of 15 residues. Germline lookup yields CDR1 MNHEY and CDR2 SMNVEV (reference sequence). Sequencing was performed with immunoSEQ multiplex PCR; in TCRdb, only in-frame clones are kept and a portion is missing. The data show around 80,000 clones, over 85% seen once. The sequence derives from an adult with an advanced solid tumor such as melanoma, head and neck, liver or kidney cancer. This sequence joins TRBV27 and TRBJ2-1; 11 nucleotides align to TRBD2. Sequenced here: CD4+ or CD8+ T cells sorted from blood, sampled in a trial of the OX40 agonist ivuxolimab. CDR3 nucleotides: TGTGCCAGCAGTCCCCCTAGCGGGAGGCGGAATGAGCAGTTCTTC. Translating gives CASSPPSGRRNEQFF.